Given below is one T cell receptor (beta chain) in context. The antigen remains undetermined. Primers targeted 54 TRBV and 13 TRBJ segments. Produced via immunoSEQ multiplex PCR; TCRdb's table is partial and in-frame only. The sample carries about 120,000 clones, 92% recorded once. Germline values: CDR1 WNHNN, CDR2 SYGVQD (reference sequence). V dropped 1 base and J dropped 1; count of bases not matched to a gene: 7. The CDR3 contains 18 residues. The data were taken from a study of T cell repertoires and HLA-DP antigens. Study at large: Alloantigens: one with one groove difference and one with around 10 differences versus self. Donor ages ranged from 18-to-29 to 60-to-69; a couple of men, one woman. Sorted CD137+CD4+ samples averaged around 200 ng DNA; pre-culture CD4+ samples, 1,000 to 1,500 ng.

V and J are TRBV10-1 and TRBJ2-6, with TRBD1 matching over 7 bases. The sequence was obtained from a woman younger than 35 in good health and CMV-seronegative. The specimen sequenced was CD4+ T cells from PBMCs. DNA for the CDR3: TGCGCCAGCAGTGAGTGGAGACGCAGGGGGTCTGGGGCCAACGTCCTGACTTTC. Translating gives CASSEWRRRGSGANVLTF.